The 8 T cell receptor beta chains reported below all come from one sample, sequenced in a study of human T cells and chemical hapten exposure. TCRdb redid the calling of the RACE reads with MiXCR, one entry per CDR3 protein. The table shows about 270,000 distinct CDR3 sequences, with roughly 7.4% occurring only once. Time point noted: pre-sensitization, week 0. Treatment reported: therapeutic diphenylcyclopropenone sensitization with weekly scalp DPC. This specimen was whole blood, taken in connection with sensitization to the hapten diphenylcyclopropenone (DPC). The origin of the receptors is a young man with alopecia areata. Some clones in this sample may be carry-over from other donors' samples.

This clonotype was recorded at least ten times. V gene TRBV7-2 combines with J gene TRBJ2-5, with 12 bases aligning to TRBD2. This CDR3 comprises 18 residues. The V and J ends lost 2 bases and 2 bases, in that order; junction bases with no gene match: 9. Germline values: CDR1 SGHTA, CDR2 FQGNSA. As DNA, the CDR3 is TGTGCCAGCAGCTTATCAACTAGCGGGGGGCGGATACAAGAGACCCAGTACTTC. Translated: CASSLSTSGGRIQETQYF.

This clonotype was observed many times. The genes are TRBV12-3 or TRBV12-4 and TRBJ1-1; D is undetermined. The length of the CDR3 is 13 residues. With 3 bases removed from V and 12 bases from J, the gap between germline ends came to 17 bases. The CDR3 sequence is CASSFSSALDTFF. Here the CDR3 DNA reads TGTGCCAGCAGTTTTAGTAGCGCCCTCGATACTTTCTTT.

V and J are TRBV11-2 and TRBJ2-5; 14 bases map to TRBD2. The trim removed 3 bases at V and 1 base at J, leaving 4 bases unmatched. The CDR3 contains 17 residues. The germline V gene has CDR1 SGHAT and CDR2 FQNNGV. In DNA, the CDR3 is TGTGCCAGCAGCTTGGGGACTAGCGGGGGACTCCAAGAGACCCAGTACTTC. Translated, it gives CASSLGTSGGLQETQYF.

This clonotype has more than one count but fewer than ten. This chain joins TRBV24-1 and TRBJ2-2; 11 nucleotides line up with TRBD2. This CDR3 comprises 16 residues. The junction had 9 bases not matched to a gene; V was cut back by 6 bases and J by 7 bases. Germline V CDR1 and CDR2: KGHDR, SFDVKD. CDR3 in amino acids: CATSTAGTSGGGELFF. CDR3 bases: TGTGCCACCAGTACCGCCGGGACTAGCGGCGGCGGGGAGCTGTTTTTT.

Many counts were recorded for this clonotype. The chain joins TRBV7-2 to TRBJ2-4; D is ambiguous. The CDR3 contains 14 residues. The germline V gene has CDR1 SGHTA and CDR2 FQGNSA. V shed 3 bases and J shed 3 bases, with 9 bases lying between them. CDR3 DNA: TGTGCCAGCAGCTTTGAACCGAACAAAAACATTCAGTACTTC. Its translation: CASSFEPNKNIQYF.

This clonotype was counted only a few times. The chain recombines TRBV7-9 with TRBJ2-7, with D possibly being TRBD2 (5 bases). This CDR3 is built from 14 residues. Deletions cut 6 bases from V and 2 bases from J, with 14 bases between. CDR1 and CDR2 (germline): SEHNR, FQNEAQ (reference sequence). The CDR3 here is CASSTGRDPYEQYF. In DNA, the CDR3 is TGTGCCAGCAGTACCGGACGGGATCCCTACGAGCAGTACTTC.

This clonotype was counted only a few times. The J gene is TRBJ2-1, the V gene TRBV6-2 or TRBV6-3, with 8 bases matching TRBD2. The CDR3 is made up of 16 amino acids. Germline CDR1 and CDR2: MNHEY and SVGEGT. J was trimmed by 7 bases and V by 5 bases; bases with no gene match: 13. In nucleotides, the CDR3 is TGTGCCAGCAGTCCGCTTAGCGGGGAGTTGTTAAATGAGCAGTTCTTC. Its protein product is CASSPLSGELLNEQFF.

This clonotype came up many times. The V gene is TRBV11-2, the J gene TRBJ1-1, with D uncertain. The CDR3 consists of 18 residues. The V end was cut by 1 base, the J end by 5 bases, with 23 bases between. The germline gives CDR1 SGHAT, CDR2 FQNNGV. The CDR3 loop is CASSLVKPTSAFKTEAFF. As DNA, the CDR3 is TGTGCCAGCAGCTTAGTAAAGCCGACTTCGGCCTTTAAGACTGAAGCTTTCTTT.